This T cell receptor (beta chain) came from a study of blood T cell repertoires in COVID-19. The CDR3 sequence is 13 residues long. Germline loops: CDR1 SGHDN, CDR2 FVKESK. Trimming cost V 0 bases and J 7 bases, with 9 bases left between them. The assay was immunoSEQ multiplex PCR, and TCRdb's table has in-frame clones only and misses some. The data show over 95,000 clones, with 90% seen just once and approximately 4.2% held by the top ten. This sequence joins TRBV14 and TRBJ1-1; maybe TRBD1 (5 bases). Sequencing used peripheral blood. The TCR was taken from a woman between 45 and 65 years old with acute or convalescent COVID-19. CDR3 bases: TGTGCCAGCAGCCAAGACCGACAGTTTGAAGCTTTCTTT. Protein sequence: CASSQDRQFEAFF.